Following are 32 T cell receptor beta chains from one sample sequenced in a study of CD8+ T cells in alopecia areata. Treatment indicated: oral pan-JAK inhibitor, 5-10 mg twice daily. cDNA prepared by RNA extraction and subsequent reverse transcription served as the template for sequencing. Method: immunoSEQ multiplex PCR; TCRdb's copy keeps in-frame clones and lacks some. The sample contains roughly 200,000 clones, 50% to 65% of which appear only once. The starting material was CD8+ T cells sorted from blood, obtained at week 24, from a patient treated with tofacitinib. These receptors originate from a human donor with alopecia areata.

The V call is TRBV5-6, the J call TRBJ1-1; no clear D gene. The V end was cut by 0 bases, the J end by 0 bases, with 12 bases between. Germline lookup yields CDR1 SGHDT and CDR2 YYEEEE. This CDR3 contains 16 residues. The CDR3: CASSLGPEGMNTEAFF. In DNA form, the CDR3 reads TGTGCCAGCAGCTTGGGACCTGAAGGGATGAACACTGAAGCTTTCTTT.

The chain recombines TRBV6-5 with TRBJ2-7; a possible D gene is TRBD1 (7 bases). The CDR3 spans 15 residues. Trimming stripped 5 bases from V and 2 bases from J, with 16 bases between. Germline V CDR1 and CDR2: MNHEY, SVGAGI. CDR3 sequence (DNA): TGTGCCAGCAGTCGCCCGACAGGGAGGACCTACGAGCAGTACTTC. The encoded protein is CASSRPTGRTYEQYF.

This clone was counted only a few times. The chain uses TRBV9 and TRBJ1-2; tentatively, D is TRBD1 (6 bases). Trimming shortened V by 5 bases and J by 0 bases, and 17 bases separated the two germline ends. CDR1 and CDR2 from the germline V gene are SGDLS and YYNGEE. There are 16 residues in the CDR3. The CDR3 DNA follows: TGTGCCAGCAGTGCCGGAGCCACAGGGTCTAACTATGGCTACACCTTC. It is translated as CASSAGATGSNYGYTF.

The J gene is TRBJ1-5, the V gene TRBV5-6; 7 positions match TRBD1. V shed 0 bases, J shed 7 bases, and the junction held 7 bases outside the gene matches. CDR1 is SGHDT and CDR2 is YYEEEE in the germline V gene. CDR3 length: 15 amino acids. The CDR3 spells CASSLGAGGKQPQHF. The CDR3 DNA is TGTGCCAGCAGCTTGGGGGCAGGGGGAAAGCAGCCCCAGCATTTT.

The chain recombines TRBV25-1 with TRBJ1-5; 7 bases fit TRBD1. Unmatched junction bases numbered 7, after V lost 7 bases and J lost 1 base. The V gene's germline CDR1 is MGHDK and CDR2 SYGVNS. This CDR3 comprises 15 residues. The CDR3 DNA sequence: TGTGCCAGCACTGGCTTCAGGGGGAGCAATCAGCCCCAGCATTTT. This encodes CASTGFRGSNQPQHF. The full variable domain, completed using reference TRBV25-1 and TRBJ1-5, is EADIYQTPRYLVIGTGKKITLECSQTMGHDKMYWYQQDPGMELHLIHYSYGVNSTEKGDLSSESTVSRIRTEHFPLTLESARPSHTSQYLCASTGFRGSNQPQHFGDGTRLSIL.

The CDR3 spells CASSETGTSYNEQFF. DNA for the CDR3: TGTGCCAGCAGCGAGACCGGGACTTCGTACAATGAGCAGTTCTTC. The J gene is TRBJ2-1, the V gene TRBV9; maybe TRBD2 (6 bases). Trimming stripped 3 bases from V and 4 bases from J, with 14 bases between. The CDR3 length is 15 residues. The V gene's germline CDR1 is SGDLS and CDR2 YYNGEE.

This chain joins TRBV30 and TRBJ2-1; 8 bases agree with TRBD1. Germline V gene data show CDR1 as GTSNPN and CDR2 as SVGIG (reference sequence). V lost 2 bases and J lost 7; bases outside the gene matches: 4. The CDR3 totals 13 residues. CDR3 DNA sequence: TGTGCCTGGAGTAGCAGGGGGCGGAATGAGCAGTTCTTC. As protein: CAWSSRGRNEQFF.

J is TRBJ1-1 and V is TRBV5-6; the D is unclear. Trimming pared 4 bases from V and 3 bases from J, leaving 13 bases between. Germline assignment: CDR1 SGHDT and CDR2 YYEEEE. The CDR3 is 14 amino acids. CDR3 bases: TGTGCCAGCAGCCTCGGTGGCAGGTACACTGAAGCTTTCTTT. Translated: CASSLGGRYTEAFF.

As for this clone: Different DNA sequences within this sample yield the same CDR3. CDR3 nucleotide sequence: TGCGCCAGCAGCCAAGATCAGGGCAGCTACGAGCAGTACTTC. It specifies CASSQDQGSYEQYF. The V and J genes are TRBV4-3 and TRBJ2-7; D possibly corresponds to TRBD1 (5 bases). Germline loops: CDR1 LGHNA, CDR2 YSLEER. Trimming took 0 bases from V and 3 from J, leaving 9 bases between them. This CDR3 is 14 amino acids long.

This rearrangement joins TRBV7-9 to TRBJ2-1, with 12 bases that match TRBD2. The CDR3 has 16 amino acids. Trimming cost V 1 base and J 6 bases; bases outside gene matches: 4. Per the germline V gene, CDR1 is SEHNR and CDR2 is FQNEAQ (reference sequence). This CDR3 is CASSLVPGLAGNEQFF. CDR3 coding DNA: TGTGCCAGCAGCTTAGTCCCGGGACTAGCGGGCAATGAGCAGTTCTTC.

The chain is built from TRBV6-6 and TRBJ1-5; D uncertain. This CDR3 comprises 15 residues. Germline CDR1 is MNHNY and CDR2 is SVGAGI (reference sequence). Trimming stripped 7 bases from V and 1 base from J, with 14 bases between. The CDR3 sequence: CASNLSPASNQPQHF. CDR3 coding DNA: TGTGCCAGCAATTTAAGTCCGGCGAGCAATCAGCCCCAGCATTTT.

The gene calls are TRBV7-9 and TRBJ1-1; D may be TRBD1 (5 bases). The CDR3 covers 14 residues. Germline assignment: CDR1 SEHNR and CDR2 FQNEAQ (reference sequence). V shed 5 bases and J shed 4 bases, with 14 bases lying between them. Here the CDR3 reads CASSPDGGSTEAFF. CDR3 coding DNA: TGTGCCAGCAGCCCGGACGGGGGGTCCACTGAAGCTTTCTTT.

The chain has TRBV7-2 and TRBJ2-1; D unresolved. This CDR3 spans 13 amino acids. V gave up 5 bases and J gave up 15 bases, with 20 bases separating them. CDR1 SGHTA and CDR2 FQGNSA come from the germline V gene. The CDR3 DNA is TGTGCCAGCAGCCCCGCCCCGGTTCCTAGGATGTTCTTC. Its translation: CASSPAPVPRMFF.

The chain employs TRBV4-1 and TRBJ2-5; TRBD2 matches at 8 bases. The CDR3 has 16 residues. Germline CDR1 MGHRA, CDR2 YSYEKL. After removal of 0 bases from V and 5 bases from J, the junction contained 8 bases not matched to a gene. The DNA for the CDR3 is TGCGCCAGCAGCCAAGACGGTTCAGCGGGGGAGGAGACCCAGTACTTC. This translates into CASSQDGSAGEETQYF.

This chain links TRBV27 with TRBJ2-2; TRBD1 or TRBD2 may be the D gene (6 bases each). Germline V gene lookup returns CDR1 MNHEY and CDR2 SMNVEV (reference sequence). CDR3 length equals 14 residues. Trimming left V 8 bases short and J 7 bases short, with 17 bases between. The CDR3 region has the DNA TGTGCCAGCCTTGGAGGGGGGCAGGGCGGGGAGCTGTTTTTT. Translation gives CASLGGGQGGELFF.

The chain recombines TRBV19 with TRBJ1-1; D might be TRBD1 (5 bases). Deletions cut 1 base from V and 1 base from J, with 10 bases between. From germline, CDR1 is LNHDA and CDR2 SQIVND (reference sequence). The CDR3 extends over 15 amino acids. In DNA, the CDR3 is TGTGCCAGTAGTATAGTCAAAGACAGGAACACTGAAGCTTTCTTT. It encodes CASSIVKDRNTEAFF.

This clone was counted between two and nine times. V usage is TRBV23-1 and J usage is TRBJ1-5, with a tentative D call TRBD1 (5 bases). TRBV23-1 belongs to the ORF category, with a function that is uncertain. The CDR3 has 14 amino acids. CDR3 sequence: CASRGGTINQPQHF. The CDR3 DNA reads TGCGCTAGCCGAGGAGGGACCATCAATCAGCCCCAGCATTTT.

This clone came up a few times. V and J are TRBV29-1 and TRBJ1-2; a weak D match, TRBD1 (5 bases). V lost 2 bases and J lost 3, with 10 bases in between. This CDR3 contains 13 residues. Germline V gives CDR1 SQVTM, CDR2 ANQGSEA. CDR3 in DNA: TGCAGCGTTGAAAGGCAGGGCGACTATGGCTACACCTTC. This gives the protein CSVERQGDYGYTF.

This rearrangement joins TRBV30 to TRBJ2-7; D could derive from TRBD1 or TRBD2 (5 bases each). The CDR3 runs 13 residues. The V and J ends lost 0 bases and 5 bases respectively, with 11 bases between them. CDR1 and CDR2 (germline): GTSNPN, SVGIG (reference sequence). In nucleotides, the CDR3 is TGTGCCTGGAGTGTAGCAGGGCGGGACGAGCAGTACTTC. It codes for CAWSVAGRDEQYF. Filled out from reference TRBV30 and TRBJ2-7, the complete variable domain reads SQTIHQWPATLVQPVGSPLSLECTVEGTSNPNLYWYRQAAGRGLQLLFYSVGIGQISSEVPQNLSASRPQDRQFILSSKKLLLSDSGFYLCAWSVAGRDEQYFGPGTRLTVT.

The gene calls are TRBV30 and TRBJ1-4; D gene uncertain. This CDR3 contains 12 residues. Looked up from germline, CDR1 is GTSNPN and CDR2 is SVGIG (reference sequence). The V and J ends lost 2 bases and 8 bases respectively, with 9 bases between them. CDR3 sequence reads: CAWSPISEKLFF. The CDR3 DNA is TGTGCCTGGAGTCCAATAAGCGAAAAACTGTTTTTT.

J is TRBJ2-3 and V is TRBV30; a possible D gene is TRBD2 (5 bases). The V and J ends lost 0 bases and 3 bases respectively, with 10 bases between them. This CDR3 comprises 14 residues. Germline CDR1 GTSNPN, CDR2 SVGIG (reference sequence). The CDR3 DNA is TGTGCCTGGAGTGTCCCCGGGGAAACAGATACGCAGTATTTT. It codes for CAWSVPGETDTQYF.

This chain uses TRBV19 with TRBJ1-1, with D possibly TRBD1 on 5 matching bases. Germline V CDR1 and CDR2: LNHDA, SQIVND (reference sequence). The CDR3 is made up of 15 amino acids. V shed 8 bases and J shed 1 base, with 17 bases lying between them. In nucleotides, the CDR3 is TGTGCCAGTGCAGACGGGTTGGGGCCGAACACTGAAGCTTTCTTT. Translating it yields CASADGLGPNTEAFF.

This rearrangement joins TRBV5-4 to TRBJ2-1; D is unclear. The CDR3 spans 12 residues. CDR1 SGHNT and CDR2 YYREEE come from the germline V gene (reference sequence). V shed 0 bases and J shed 8 bases, with 6 bases lying between them. DNA for the CDR3: TGTGCCAGCAGCTTGGGAGCATATGAGCAGTTCTTC. Protein sequence: CASSLGAYEQFF. Using reference TRBV5-4 and TRBJ2-1 for the parts outside the CDR3, the full variable domain is ETGVTQSPTHLIKTRGQQVTLRCSSQSGHNTVSWYQQALGQGPQFIFQYYREEENGRGNFPPRFSGLQFPNYSSELNVNALELDDSALYLCASSLGAYEQFFGPGTRLTVL.

This clone was detected a few times. The J gene is TRBJ1-1, the V gene TRBV4-1; tentatively, D is TRBD1 (5 bases). The CDR3 is made up of 15 amino acids. The germline V and J ends were trimmed by 0 bases and 1 base, with 9 bases remaining between them. Germline V CDR1 and CDR2: MGHRA, YSYEKL. This chain's CDR3 is CASSQDLRGNTEAFF. As DNA, the CDR3 is TGCGCCAGCAGCCAAGATTTGAGGGGGAACACTGAAGCTTTCTTT.

CDR3 residues: CASSFRDWNEQFF. The CDR3 DNA reads TGTGCCAGCAGTTTCCGGGACTGGAATGAGCAGTTCTTC. The V gene is TRBV27, the J gene TRBJ2-1; possible D gene TRBD2, 6 bases. The ends were cut back, 3 bases at V and 7 bases at J, with 10 bases in the middle. The length of the CDR3 is 13 residues. Germline CDR1 and CDR2: MNHEY and SMNVEV (reference sequence).

V is TRBV9 and J is TRBJ1-2; possible D gene TRBD1, 5 bases. This CDR3 has 15 residues. With 4 bases removed from V and 3 bases from J, the gap between germline ends came to 16 bases. In germline, CDR1 is SGDLS, CDR2 YYNGEE. CDR3 sequence: CASSLLREGDYGYTF. In nucleotides, the CDR3 is TGTGCCAGCAGCTTACTCAGGGAGGGCGACTATGGCTACACCTTC.

This clone turned up a few times. The chain couples TRBV23-1 to TRBJ2-5, with 8 bases aligning to TRBD1. TRBV23-1 is an open reading frame whose function is uncertain. CDR3 length: 14 residues. V lost 4 bases and J lost 5; bases outside the gene matches: 6. In DNA, the CDR3 is TGCGCCAGCAGTCCCCAGGACAGGGTGGAGACCCAGTACTTC. Protein: CASSPQDRVETQYF.

The V call is TRBV30, the J call TRBJ2-5, with a weak D call TRBD1 (6 bases). The CDR3 is made up of 12 amino acids. The germline V gene has CDR1 GTSNPN and CDR2 SVGIG (reference sequence). V was trimmed by 4 bases and J by 2 bases, leaving 8 bases between them. CDR3 sequence (DNA): TGTGCCTGGAACAGGGTACAAGAGACCCAGTACTTC. This encodes CAWNRVQETQYF.

The table lists this clone with a count of one. The chain links TRBV30 to TRBJ1-6, with D hard to call. The length of the CDR3 is 17 residues. CDR1 is GTSNPN and CDR2 is SVGIG in the germline V gene (reference sequence). With 0 bases removed from V and 6 bases from J, the gap between germline ends came to 18 bases. CDR3: CAWSVDLTRPINSPLHF. The CDR3 nucleotides read TGTGCCTGGAGTGTAGACCTTACAAGGCCCATTAATTCACCCCTCCACTTT.

The CDR3 spells CASSLEPQGWANTEAFF. The DNA for the CDR3 is TGTGCCAGCAGCTTAGAGCCACAGGGATGGGCGAACACTGAAGCTTTCTTT. The chain couples TRBV7-8 to TRBJ1-1; maybe TRBD1 (6 bases). The CDR3 has 17 residues. The V and J ends lost 1 base and 1 base respectively, with 16 bases between them. In germline, CDR1 is SGHVS, CDR2 FQNEAQ. The full variable domain, with the rest looked up from reference TRBV7-8 and TRBJ1-1, is GAGVSQSPRYKVAKRGQDVALRCDPISGHVSLFWYQQALGQGPEFLTYFQNEAQLDKSGLPSDRFFAERPEGSVSTLKIQRTQQEDSAVYLCASSLEPQGWANTEAFFGQGTRLTVV.

In its sample, this clone was seen a few times. This chain connects TRBV13 to TRBJ1-2; D is possibly TRBD1 (5 bases). This CDR3 comprises 15 residues. Germline CDR1 is PRHDT and CDR2 is FYEKMQ (reference sequence). Trimming cost V 2 bases and J 7 bases, with 17 bases left between them. The CDR3 loop is CASSLPTDYSPGYTF. CDR3 DNA sequence: TGTGCCAGCAGCTTACCGACAGACTACTCCCCTGGCTACACCTTC. Complete variable domain (other parts from reference TRBV13 and TRBJ1-2): AAGVIQSPRHLIKEKRETATLKCYPIPRHDTVYWYQQGPGQDPQFLISFYEKMQSDKGSIPDRFSAQQFSDYHSELNMSSLELGDSALYFCASSLPTDYSPGYTFGSGTRLTVV.

The V and J genes are TRBV9 and TRBJ2-1; 11 bases map to TRBD2. The CDR3 extends over 14 amino acids. From germline, CDR1 is SGDLS and CDR2 YYNGEE. The ends lost 4 bases at V and 10 bases at J; junction bases unmatched: 7. DNA of the CDR3: TGTGCCAGCAGCCCCAGACTAGCGGGGTACGAGCAGTTCTTC. Amino acids: CASSPRLAGYEQFF.